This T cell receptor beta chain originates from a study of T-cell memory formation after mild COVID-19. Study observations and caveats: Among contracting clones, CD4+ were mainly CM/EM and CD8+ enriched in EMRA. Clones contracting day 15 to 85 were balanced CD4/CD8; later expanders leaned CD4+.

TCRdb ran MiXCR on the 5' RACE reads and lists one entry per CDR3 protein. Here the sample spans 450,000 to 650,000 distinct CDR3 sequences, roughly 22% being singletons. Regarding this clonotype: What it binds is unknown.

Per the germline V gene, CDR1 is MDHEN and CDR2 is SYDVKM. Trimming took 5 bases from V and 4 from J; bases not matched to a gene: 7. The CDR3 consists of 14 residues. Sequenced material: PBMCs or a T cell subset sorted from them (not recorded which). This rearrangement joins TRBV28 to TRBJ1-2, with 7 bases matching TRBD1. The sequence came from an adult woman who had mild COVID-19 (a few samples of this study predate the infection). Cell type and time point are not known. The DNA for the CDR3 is TGTGCCAGCAGTACGACAGGGAACCTCTATGGCTACACCTTC. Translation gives CASSTTGNLYGYTF.